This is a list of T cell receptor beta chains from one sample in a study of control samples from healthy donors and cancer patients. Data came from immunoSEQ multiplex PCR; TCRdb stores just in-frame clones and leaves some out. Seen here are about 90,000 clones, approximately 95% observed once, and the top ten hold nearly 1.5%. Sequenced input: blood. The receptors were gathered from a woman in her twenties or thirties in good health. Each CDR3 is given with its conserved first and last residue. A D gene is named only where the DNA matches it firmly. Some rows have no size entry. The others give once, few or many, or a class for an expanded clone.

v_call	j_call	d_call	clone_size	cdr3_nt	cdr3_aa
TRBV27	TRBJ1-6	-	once	TGTGCCAGCAGTCCGAGCGTGAGTGCACCCCTCCACTTT	CASSPSVSAPLHF
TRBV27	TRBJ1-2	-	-	TGTGCCAGCAGTTTGAAGGGGGGCATCAACTATGGCTACACCTTC	CASSLKGGINYGYTF
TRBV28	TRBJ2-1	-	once	TGTGCCACGACTCAGGGGAATGAGCAGTTCTTC	CATTQGNEQFF
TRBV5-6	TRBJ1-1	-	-	TGTGCCAGCAGCTTGTTTGGGCAGGGACCCACTGAAGCTTTCTTT	CASSLFGQGPTEAFF
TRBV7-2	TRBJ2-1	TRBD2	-	TGTGCCAGCAGCTTAGGGACTAGTATTTATGAAGGGGATGAGCAGTTCTTC	CASSLGTSIYEGDEQFF
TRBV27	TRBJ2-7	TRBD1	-	TGCGCCAGCAGTTTGCCGTCAGGGGGCTTCTACGAGCAGTACTTC	CASSLPSGGFYEQYF
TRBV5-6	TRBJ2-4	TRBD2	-	TGTGCCAGCAGCCAGACTAGCGGAGGTAACATTCAGTACTTC	CASSQTSGGNIQYF
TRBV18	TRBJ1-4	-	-	TGTGCCAGCTCACGGTTGGAAGAGGAACTGTTTTTT	CASSRLEEELFF
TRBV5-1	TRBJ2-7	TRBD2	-	TGCGCCAGCAGCTTAGCGGGGGGGCTTGACGAGCAGTACTTC	CASSLAGGLDEQYF
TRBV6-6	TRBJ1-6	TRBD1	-	TGTGCCAGCAGTCCCGAATTTCGACAGGGGGAGTATAATTCACCCCTCCACTTT	CASSPEFRQGEYNSPLHF
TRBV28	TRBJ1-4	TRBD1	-	TGTGCCAGCAGTTACCCAGGGGGGAGGACTAATGAAAAACTGTTTTTT	CASSYPGGRTNEKLFF
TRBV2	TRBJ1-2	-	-	TGTGCCAGCAGTGAACAAACAGCTAACTATGGCTACACCTTC	CASSEQTANYGYTF
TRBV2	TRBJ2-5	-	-	TGTGCCAGCAGTGTCGGGGGAGAGACCCAGTACTTC	CASSVGGETQYF
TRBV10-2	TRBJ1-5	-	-	TGCGCCAGCAGTGACTCCACGGACATAAGCAATCAGCCCCAGCATTTT	CASSDSTDISNQPQHF
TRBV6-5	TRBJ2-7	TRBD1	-	TGTGCCAGCATTCCGGGACAGGGTTCAGACGAGCAGTACTTC	CASIPGQGSDEQYF
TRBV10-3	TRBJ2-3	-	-	TGTGCCATCAGGGGCGACCGGAGCTTCACAGATACGCAGTATTTT	CAIRGDRSFTDTQYF
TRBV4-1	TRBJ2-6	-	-	TGCGCCAGCAGCCAAGGTCGCGGCTCTGGGGCCAACGTCCTGACTTTC	CASSQGRGSGANVLTF
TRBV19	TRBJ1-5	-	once	TGTGCCAGTAGTATAGATTATAGCAATCAGCCCCAGCATTTT	CASSIDYSNQPQHF
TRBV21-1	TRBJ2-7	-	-	TGTGCCAGCAGCAAAGAAGTCAGGAGGGGATCGGGGCAGTACTTC	CASSKEVRRGSGQYF
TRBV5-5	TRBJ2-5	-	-	TGTGCCAGCAGCTTGCACAGGGTGGGATACTTC	CASSLHRVGYF
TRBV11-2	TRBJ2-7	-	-	TGTGCCAGCAGCCTCAGGGCGGGGACAGTATTCGAGCAGTACTTC	CASSLRAGTVFEQYF
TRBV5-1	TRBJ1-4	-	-	TGCGCCAGCAGCTTGATAGGAGAAAAACTGTTTTTT	CASSLIGEKLFF
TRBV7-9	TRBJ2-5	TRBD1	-	TGTGCCAGCTCTAGGGGACAGGGAGAGACCCAGTACTTC	CASSRGQGETQYF
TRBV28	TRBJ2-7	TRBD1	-	TGTGCCAGCAGTTTATTAGGGGGCTTGTGGTCCTACGAGCAGTACTTC	CASSLLGGLWSYEQYF
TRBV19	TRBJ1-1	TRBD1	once	TGTGCCAGTAGTGTTCTACTAGGGACAGGCGAAGCTTTCTTT	CASSVLLGTGEAFF
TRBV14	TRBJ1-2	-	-	TGTGCCAGCAGCCAAGATGGTGTCTTGGGCTACACCTTC	CASSQDGVLGYTF
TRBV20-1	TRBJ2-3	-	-	TGCAGTGCTAGTGATACAGGGGGAGGGCGGACAGATACGCAGTATTTT	CSASDTGGGRTDTQYF
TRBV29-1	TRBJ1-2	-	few	TGCAGCGTTGAGTCTGGGGCTGGTGGCTACACCTTC	CSVESGAGGYTF
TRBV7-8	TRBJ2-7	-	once	TGTGCCAGCAGCTTATCGTCTGAAGGGGAGCAGTACTTC	CASSLSSEGEQYF
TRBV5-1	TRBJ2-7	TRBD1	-	TGCGCCAGCAGCCGGACAGGGGACTACGAGCAGTACTTC	CASSRTGDYEQYF
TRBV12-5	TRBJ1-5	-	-	TGTGCTAGTGGTCCAGGCGGCGGGGGCAATCAGCCCCAGCATTTT	CASGPGGGGNQPQHF
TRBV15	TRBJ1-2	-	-	TGTGCCACCAGCAGAGGTCAGGAGCTGGGCTATGGCTACACCTTC	CATSRGQELGYGYTF
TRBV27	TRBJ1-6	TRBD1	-	TGTGCCAGCAGGACCACCGGGACAGGGGATTCACCCCTCCACTTT	CASRTTGTGDSPLHF
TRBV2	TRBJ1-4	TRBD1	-	TGTGCCAGCAACCACAGGGGGTGGACTAATGAAAAACTGTTTTTT	CASNHRGWTNEKLFF
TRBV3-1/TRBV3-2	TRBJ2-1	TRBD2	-	TGTGCCAGCAGCTCCGGGACTAGCGGGAGAGGGCCCTACAATGAGCAGTTCTTC	CASSSGTSGRGPYNEQFF
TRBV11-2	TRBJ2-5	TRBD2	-	TGTGCCAGCAGCTTAGACTTTCAGCGGGGGGGCCTCTATGAGACCCAGTACTTC	CASSLDFQRGGLYETQYF
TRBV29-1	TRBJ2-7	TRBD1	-	TGCAGCGTCACCCTGACAGGGGACCTCTACGAGCAGTACTTC	CSVTLTGDLYEQYF
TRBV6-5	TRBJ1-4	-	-	TGTGCCAGCAGTTATGCCAGGGGTAGCGAAAAACTGTTTTTT	CASSYARGSEKLFF
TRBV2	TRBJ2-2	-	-	TGTGCCAGCGGGGACTTCGAGGGAACCGGGGAGCTGTTTTTT	CASGDFEGTGELFF
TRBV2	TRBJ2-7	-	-	TGTGCCAGCAGTGAAAAGGAAGTGGGGCAGTACTTC	CASSEKEVGQYF
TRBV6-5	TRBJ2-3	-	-	TGTGCCAGCAGCCAGTCTTGGCTCACAGATACGCAGTATTTT	CASSQSWLTDTQYF
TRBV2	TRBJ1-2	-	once	TGTGCCAGCAGTCTGGCCCTGTTGCCCACCTTC	CASSLALLPTF
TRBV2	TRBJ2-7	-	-	TGTGCCAGCATGCTCTCGACGGGGTCCTACGAGCAGTACTTC	CASMLSTGSYEQYF
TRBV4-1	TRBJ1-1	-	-	TGCGCCAGCAGCCAAGAACCGTTCTTCGCCGGGCGCACTGAAGCTTTCTTT	CASSQEPFFAGRTEAFF
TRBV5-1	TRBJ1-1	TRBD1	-	TGCGCCAGCAGTCACAGGGGGCTGACTGAAGCTTTCTTT	CASSHRGLTEAFF
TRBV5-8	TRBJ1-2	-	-	TGTGCCAGCAGCTTATCAGGACGGAACTATGGCTACACCTTC	CASSLSGRNYGYTF
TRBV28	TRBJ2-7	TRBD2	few	TGTGCCAGCAGTTTTACTAGCGGACTCTCCTACGAGCAGTACTTC	CASSFTSGLSYEQYF
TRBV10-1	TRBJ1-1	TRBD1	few	TGCGCCAGCAGTTATACGAAGGACAGGGGGCTGACTGAAGCTTTCTTT	CASSYTKDRGLTEAFF
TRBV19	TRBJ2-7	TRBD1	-	TGTGCCAGTAGTCTAAGGACAGGGGAATACGAGCAGTACTTC	CASSLRTGEYEQYF
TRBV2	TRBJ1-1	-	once	TGTGCCAGTGCGTTACAGGGAGTGAACACTGAAGCTTTCTTT	CASALQGVNTEAFF
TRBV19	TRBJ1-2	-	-	TGTGCCAGTAGTATACGTGCGGGGGTTCACGGCTACACCTTC	CASSIRAGVHGYTF
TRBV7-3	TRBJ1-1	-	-	TGTGCCAGCAGCTTAGATCGTAACACTGAAGCTTTCTTT	CASSLDRNTEAFF
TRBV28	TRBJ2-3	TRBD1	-	TGTGCCAGCAGTCCCCGGACAGGACCTAGCACAGATACGCAGTATTTT	CASSPRTGPSTDTQYF
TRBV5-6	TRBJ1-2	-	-	TGTGCCAGCAGCTTCAGCGGTCCTGACTACACCTTC	CASSFSGPDYTF
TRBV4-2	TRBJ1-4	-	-	TGTGCCAGCAGCCAAGGGGGCACAGGGGAAAAACTGTTTTTT	CASSQGGTGEKLFF
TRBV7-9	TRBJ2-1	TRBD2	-	TGTGCCAGCAGCTTAAGCGGGACCCCCGGCCCCAATGAGCAGTTCTTC	CASSLSGTPGPNEQFF
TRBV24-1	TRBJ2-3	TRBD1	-	TGTGCCACCAGTGACCACGGGACAGGGGCCCGAGATACGCAGTATTTT	CATSDHGTGARDTQYF